This entry lists 9 T cell receptor beta chains sequenced from one sample in a study of cytomegalovirus exposure and HLA in healthy donors. PCR was performed using 60 Vbeta and 13 Jbeta primers. TCRdb keeps only in-frame clones here, not all; method: immunoSEQ multiplex PCR. The profile shows approximately 200,000 clones, roughly 80% of them singletons. The sample consisted of PBMCs. Receptors were obtained from a man between 40 and 49 years old in good health and CMV-seronegative.

This clone was picked up a small number of times. A junction boundary mismatches the germline segment, possibly from a read error. The chain uses TRBV7-9 and TRBJ1-2; TRBD1 aligns across 8 bases. Germline V gene data show CDR1 as SEHNR and CDR2 as FQNEAQ (reference sequence). The CDR3 is 12 residues long. The DNA for the CDR3 is TGTTCCAGCAGCTCAACAGGGGGAGGCTACACCTTC. This gives the protein CSSSSTGGGYTF.

The chain recombines TRBV4-1 with TRBJ1-5; D gene unclear. CDR3 length: 14 residues. The germline V and J ends were trimmed by 6 bases and 0 bases, with 9 bases remaining between them. Per the germline V gene, CDR1 is MGHRA and CDR2 is YSYEKL. This CDR3 is CASSPTDSNQPQHF. For the CDR3, the DNA is TGCGCCAGCAGTCCTACAGATAGCAATCAGCCCCAGCATTTT.

The CDR3 region has the DNA TGTGCCTGGAAACTAGCGGGAGGCCTAGAGACCCAGTACTTC. Protein product: CAWKLAGGLETQYF. The chain is built from TRBV30 and TRBJ2-5, with 12 bases fitting TRBD2. The V gene's germline CDR1 is GTSNPN and CDR2 SVGIG (reference sequence). The J segment lost 4 bases and the V segment lost 4 bases, leaving 4 bases of the junction unmatched. The CDR3 length is 14 residues.

V gene TRBV7-9 combines with J gene TRBJ2-7; maybe TRBD2 (6 bases). CDR3 length: 15 residues. CDR1 is SEHNR, CDR2 FQNEAQ, per germline (reference sequence). Trimming removed 2 bases from V and 5 bases from J, with 16 bases in between. The CDR3 sequence is CASSLPSTRGNEQYF. The CDR3 DNA reads as TGTGCCAGCAGCTTACCCAGTACCCGGGGGAACGAGCAGTACTTC.

The J gene is TRBJ2-1, the V gene TRBV6-1; D is unclear. The germline CDR1 and CDR2 sequences are MNHNS and SASEGT. The CDR3 sequence is 13 residues long. The V gene lost 8 bases and the J gene lost 0 bases, with 8 bases spanning the gap. CDR3 region: CASSTFSYNEQFF. Written as DNA, the CDR3 is TGTGCCAGCTCGACTTTCTCCTACAATGAGCAGTTCTTC.

The V gene is TRBV19, the J gene TRBJ2-6; weak D call: TRBD2 (5 bases). Germline CDR1 is LNHDA and CDR2 is SQIVND (reference sequence). CDR3 length equals 15 residues. The V end was cut by 6 bases, the J end by 1 base, with 10 bases between. As DNA, the CDR3 is TGTGCCAGTAGCCTGGGCGGGTCTGGGGCCAACGTCCTGACTTTC. Amino acids: CASSLGGSGANVLTF.

This clone was seen more than once but under ten times. The gene calls are TRBV10-1 and TRBJ2-5, with 13 bases matching TRBD2. The length of the CDR3 is 14 residues. Germline values: CDR1 WNHNN, CDR2 SYGVQD (reference sequence). Trimming took 8 bases from V and 4 from J; bases not matched to a gene: 4. The CDR3 sequence: CASRLAGGSETQYF. CDR3 nucleotides: TGCGCCAGCCGACTAGCGGGGGGATCAGAGACCCAGTACTTC.

V is TRBV11-1 and J is TRBJ2-7; a possible D gene is TRBD2 (5 bases). Germline CDR1 SGHAT, CDR2 FQDESV (reference sequence). V lost 5 bases to trimming and J lost 4 bases, with 9 bases between them. The CDR3 loop spans 12 amino acids. Here the CDR3 DNA reads TGTGCCAGCAGCCGGAGGTGGTACGAGCAGTACTTC. It translates to CASSRRWYEQYF.

The V and J genes are TRBV15 and TRBJ2-7; the D is unclear. V was trimmed by 1 base and J by 6 bases, leaving 7 bases between them. This CDR3 comprises 12 residues. Germline CDR1 and CDR2: LNHNV and YYDKDF (reference sequence). CDR3: CATSRGGAEQYF. In DNA, the CDR3 is TGTGCCACCAGCAGAGGCGGTGCCGAGCAGTACTTC.